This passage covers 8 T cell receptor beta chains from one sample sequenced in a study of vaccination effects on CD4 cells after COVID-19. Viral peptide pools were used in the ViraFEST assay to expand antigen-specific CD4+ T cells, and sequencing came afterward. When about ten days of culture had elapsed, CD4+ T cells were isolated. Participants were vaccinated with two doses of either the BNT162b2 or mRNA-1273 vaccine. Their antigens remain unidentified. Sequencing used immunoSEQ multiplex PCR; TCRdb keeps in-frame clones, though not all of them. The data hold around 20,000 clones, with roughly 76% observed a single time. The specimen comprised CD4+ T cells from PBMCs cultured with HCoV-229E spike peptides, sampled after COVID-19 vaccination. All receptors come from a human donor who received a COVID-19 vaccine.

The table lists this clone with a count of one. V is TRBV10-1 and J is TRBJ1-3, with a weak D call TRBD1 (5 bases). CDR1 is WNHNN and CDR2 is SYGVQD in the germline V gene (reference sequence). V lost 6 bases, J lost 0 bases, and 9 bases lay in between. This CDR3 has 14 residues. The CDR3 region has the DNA TGCGCCAGCAGGCGGGGGATCTCTGGAAACACCATATATTTT. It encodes CASRRGISGNTIYF.

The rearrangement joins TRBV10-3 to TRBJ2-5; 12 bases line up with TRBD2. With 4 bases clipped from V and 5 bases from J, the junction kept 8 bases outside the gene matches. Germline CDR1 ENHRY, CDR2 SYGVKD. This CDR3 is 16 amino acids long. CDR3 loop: CAISGRLAGEFETQYF. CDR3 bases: TGTGCCATCAGTGGCAGACTAGCGGGAGAGTTTGAGACCCAGTACTTC.

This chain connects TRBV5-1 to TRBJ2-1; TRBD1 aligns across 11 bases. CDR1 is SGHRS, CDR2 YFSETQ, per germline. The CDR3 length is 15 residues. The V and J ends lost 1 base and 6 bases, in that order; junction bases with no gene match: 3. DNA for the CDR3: TGCGCCAGCAGCTTGATTGGACAGGGGGCCAATGAGCAGTTCTTC. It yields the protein CASSLIGQGANEQFF.

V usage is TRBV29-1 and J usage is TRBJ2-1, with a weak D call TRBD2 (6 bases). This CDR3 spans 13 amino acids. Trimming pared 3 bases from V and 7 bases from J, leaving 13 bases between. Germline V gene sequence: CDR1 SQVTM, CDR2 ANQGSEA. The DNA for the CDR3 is TGCAGCGTTGATGGTCTGGGAGGTAATGAGCAGTTCTTC. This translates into CSVDGLGGNEQFF.

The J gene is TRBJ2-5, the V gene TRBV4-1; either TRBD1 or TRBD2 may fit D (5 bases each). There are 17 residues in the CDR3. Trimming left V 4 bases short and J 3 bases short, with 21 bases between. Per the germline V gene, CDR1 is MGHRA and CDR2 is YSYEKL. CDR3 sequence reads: CASSLGEGRAQKETQYF. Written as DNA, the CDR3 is TGCGCCAGCAGCCTTGGTGAGGGGCGGGCCCAAAAAGAGACCCAGTACTTC.

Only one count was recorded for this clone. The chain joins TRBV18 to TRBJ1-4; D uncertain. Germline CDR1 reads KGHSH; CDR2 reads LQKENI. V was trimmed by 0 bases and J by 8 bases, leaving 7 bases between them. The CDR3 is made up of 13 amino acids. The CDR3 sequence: CASSPPDGEKLFF. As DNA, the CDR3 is TGTGCCAGCTCACCACCGGACGGGGAAAAACTGTTTTTT.

CDR3: CASSSINVRTGELFF. The CDR3 nucleotides read TGTGCCAGCAGCTCGATTAATGTTCGCACCGGGGAGCTGTTTTTT. The chain recombines TRBV7-9 with TRBJ2-2; no firm D call. V shed 4 bases and J shed 4 bases, with 13 bases lying between them. This CDR3 is built from 15 residues. Germline V gene sequence: CDR1 SEHNR, CDR2 FQNEAQ (reference sequence).

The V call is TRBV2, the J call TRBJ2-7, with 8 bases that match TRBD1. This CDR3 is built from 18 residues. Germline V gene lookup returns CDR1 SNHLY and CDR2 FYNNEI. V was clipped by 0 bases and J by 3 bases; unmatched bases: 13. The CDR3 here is CASSEALLAGGKVYEQYF. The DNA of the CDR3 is TGTGCCAGCAGTGAAGCGCTTTTGGCAGGGGGCAAGGTCTACGAGCAGTACTTC.